The rows below give T cell receptor beta chains drawn from one sample of a study of T cell responses to AZD1222 COVID-19 vaccine. The assay was immunoSEQ multiplex PCR, and TCRdb's table has in-frame clones only and misses some. The sample yields approximately 150,000 clones, around 93% seen once. The sequences come from peripheral blood, collected on day 0 of AZD1222 vaccination. The receptors stem from an adult in good health. The CDR3 runs from the conserved cysteine through the conserved F or W. A D gene is named only where the DNA matches it firmly. Expanded clones get a size class; other rows say once, few or many, or leave the size out.

clone_size | j_call | v_call | d_call | cdr3_nt | cdr3_aa
few | TRBJ2-2 | TRBV7-3 | NA | TGTGCCAGCAGTCTCTATACGAACACCGGGGAGCTGTTTTTT | CASSLYTNTGELFF
NA | TRBJ1-5 | TRBV7-9 | NA | TGTGCCAGCAGCTGGCGGGGGGAAGGCCAGCCCCAGCATTTT | CASSWRGEGQPQHF
NA | TRBJ2-7 | TRBV15 | NA | TGTGCCACCAGCAGTAGCGGACGGGCCTCCTACGAGCAGTACTTC | CATSSSGRASYEQYF
NA | TRBJ2-2 | TRBV9 | NA | TGTGCCAGCAGCGTAGGGGTGACCGGGGAGCTGTTTTTT | CASSVGVTGELFF
NA | TRBJ2-5 | TRBV7-2 | TRBD2 | TGTGCCAGCAGCTCCCGACTAGCGGGACTCCGGACCCAGTACTTC | CASSSRLAGLRTQYF
NA | TRBJ1-6 | TRBV27 | TRBD1 | TGTGCCAGCTCTCGGACAGGGGGCTCCTATAATTCACCCCTCCACTTT | CASSRTGGSYNSPLHF
NA | TRBJ2-5 | TRBV15 | TRBD1 | TGTGCCACCAGCGGTACAGGGGGCCGGCTTCAAGAGACCCAGTACTTC | CATSGTGGRLQETQYF
NA | TRBJ2-1 | TRBV28 | TRBD2 | TGTGCCAGCAGTACTCCTAGCGGGACACACTACAATGAGCAGTTCTTC | CASSTPSGTHYNEQFF
NA | TRBJ2-5 | TRBV25-1 | TRBD2 | TGTGCCAGTTCAAGCGGGGGGTTGATAGAGACCCAGTACTTC | CASSSGGLIETQYF
once | TRBJ1-5 | TRBV19 | TRBD1 | TGTGCCAGTAGTTCAACAGGGGGCTACAATCAGCCCCAGCATTTT | CASSSTGGYNQPQHF
few | TRBJ2-1 | TRBV19 | NA | TGTGCCAGTAGTACCCGGACGTACAATGAGCAGTTCTTC | CASSTRTYNEQFF
NA | TRBJ1-5 | TRBV19 | NA | TGTGCCAGTAGTGTCCGGGCGGGCAATCAGCCCCAGCATTTT | CASSVRAGNQPQHF
NA | TRBJ2-7 | TRBV6-2/TRBV6-3 | NA | TGTGCCAGCAGCAAGAGAGGACAGGAGCAGTACTTC | CASSKRGQEQYF
once | TRBJ2-5 | TRBV11-1 | NA | TGTGCCAGCAGCGACAACCGGGACTACCAAGAGACCCAGTACTTC | CASSDNRDYQETQYF
NA | TRBJ2-7 | TRBV4-2 | NA | TGTGCCAGCAGCCAAGGCAAGGGGCTCTACGAGCAGTACTTC | CASSQGKGLYEQYF
NA | TRBJ1-3 | TRBV5-6 | TRBD1 | TGTGCCAGCAGCCCAACAGGGGCCGGAAACACCATATATTTT | CASSPTGAGNTIYF
NA | TRBJ2-7 | TRBV14 | NA | TGTGCCAGCAGCCAGGTCGGTGGAGAGCAGTACTTC | CASSQVGGEQYF
NA | TRBJ2-5 | TRBV5-8 | TRBD1 | TGTGCCAGCAGCCCCGGACAGGGGTTAGAGACCCAGTACTTC | CASSPGQGLETQYF
NA | TRBJ2-7 | TRBV11-2 | TRBD2 | TGTGCCAGCAGCCCGACTAGCGGGGCTACCTACGAGCAGTACTTC | CASSPTSGATYEQYF
NA | TRBJ1-4 | TRBV5-6 | TRBD1 | TGTGCCAGCAGCTTACTCGACAGGGGAGTCGAAAAACTGTTTTTT | CASSLLDRGVEKLFF
NA | TRBJ2-7 | TRBV13 | NA | TGTGCCAGCAGCTTAGTAACTGATCGACCGGGATATTACGAGCAGTACTTC | CASSLVTDRPGYYEQYF
NA | TRBJ2-7 | TRBV19 | NA | TGTGCCAGTAGTATAGGACCGTCGGGGGCCGAGCAGTACTTC | CASSIGPSGAEQYF
NA | TRBJ1-1 | TRBV19 | NA | TGTGCCAGTAGTCCAAGGGGGGTTACGAACACTGAAGCTTTCTTT | CASSPRGVTNTEAFF
NA | TRBJ1-2 | TRBV5-1 | TRBD1 | TGCGCCAGCAGCCCAACCCCGGGGGACAGGGGAAACTATGGCTACACCTTC | CASSPTPGDRGNYGYTF
NA | TRBJ2-7 | TRBV30 | NA | TGTGCCTGGAGTGGGACAGTTGTCGGCGAGCAGTACTTC | CAWSGTVVGEQYF
NA | TRBJ1-6 | TRBV5-6 | NA | TGTGCCAGCAGGGGATACAGGGTGGGGGGTAATTCGACCCTCCACTTT | CASRGYRVGGNSTLHF
NA | TRBJ1-2 | TRBV27 | NA | TGTGCCAGCAGCCCCGGGGGGGGCAGGAGATACTATGGCTACACCTTC | CASSPGGGRRYYGYTF
few | TRBJ2-2 | TRBV3-1/TRBV3-2 | TRBD2 | TGTGCCAGCAGCATTCGGACTAGCTCGGGCGGGGAGCTGTTTTTT | CASSIRTSSGGELFF
NA | TRBJ2-3 | TRBV2 | TRBD1 | TGTGCCAGCAGCGAAGGGACAGGGGGCACAGATACGCAGTATTTT | CASSEGTGGTDTQYF
NA | TRBJ1-6 | TRBV5-6 | NA | TGTGCCAGCAGCTTGGTACTGGACAACAACAATAATTCACCCCTCCACTTT | CASSLVLDNNNNSPLHF
NA | TRBJ2-3 | TRBV7-9 | NA | TGTGCCAGCAGCGCCCGAGGTGGTGGGGGCACAGATACGCAGTATTTT | CASSARGGGGTDTQYF
NA | TRBJ2-5 | TRBV20-1 | NA | TGCAGTGCTACCCAGGGGGGGACCCAGTACTTC | CSATQGGTQYF
NA | TRBJ2-7 | TRBV27 | NA | TGTGCCAGCAGTTCCGCGGCGCAGTACTTC | CASSSAAQYF
NA | TRBJ1-3 | TRBV7-7 | NA | TGTGCCAGCAGCCCCTACGACGGGGCTGGAAACACCATATATTTT | CASSPYDGAGNTIYF
once | TRBJ2-2 | TRBV5-6 | TRBD1 | TGTGCCAGCAGCTTTACTGGTGCAGGACAGGGGAACACCGGGGAGCTGTTTTTT | CASSFTGAGQGNTGELFF
NA | TRBJ1-1 | TRBV12-3/TRBV12-4 | NA | TGTGCCAGCAGCGGACAGTCGAACACTGAAGCTTTCTTT | CASSGQSNTEAFF
once | TRBJ2-2 | TRBV19 | TRBD1 | TGTGCCAGTAGTAGGGGACAGGGGGCAAACACCGGGGAGCTGTTTTTT | CASSRGQGANTGELFF
NA | TRBJ1-6 | TRBV4-3 | TRBD1 | TGCGCCAGCAGCCAGGAGACAGGGGGCGTCCCTAATTCACCCCTCCACTTT | CASSQETGGVPNSPLHF
NA | TRBJ1-4 | TRBV7-9 | NA | TGTGCCAGCAGACCGGACAAAGCAACTAATGAAAAACTGTTTTTT | CASRPDKATNEKLFF
NA | TRBJ1-4 | TRBV28 | NA | TGTGCCAGCAGTAAACAGGGTAACCGGGAAAAACTGTTTTTT | CASSKQGNREKLFF
NA | TRBJ1-6 | TRBV30 | NA | TGTGCCTGGATGCAACGGCCGACCCAAGACAATTCACCCCTCCACTTT | CAWMQRPTQDNSPLHF
NA | TRBJ2-2 | TRBV11-3 | TRBD2 | TGTGCCAGCAGCTCACTGGGACTAGCGGACGCTACGAACACCGGGGAGCTGTTTTTT | CASSSLGLADATNTGELFF
NA | TRBJ2-3 | TRBV7-8 | NA | TGTGCCAGCAGCTTAAGAAGACTAATACTACTCACAGATACGCAGTATTTT | CASSLRRLILLTDTQYF
NA | TRBJ1-2 | TRBV11-2 | NA | TGTGCCAGCAGCTTATCGGTCGAGGGATTTGGGCCGAAGTTCTATGGCTACACCTTC | CASSLSVEGFGPKFYGYTF
NA | TRBJ1-3 | TRBV10-3 | NA | TGTGCCATCAGTGAGACAGGGTCTGGAAACACCATATATTTT | CAISETGSGNTIYF
NA | TRBJ2-3 | TRBV6-4 | TRBD2 | TGTGCCAGCAGGCTCACTAGCGGGAGTACAGATACGCAGTATTTT | CASRLTSGSTDTQYF
NA | TRBJ2-3 | TRBV7-9 | NA | TGTGCCAATACGGGGGCCAGGACAGATACGCAGTATTTT | CANTGARTDTQYF
NA | TRBJ2-7 | TRBV19 | TRBD1 | TGTGCCAGTAGTATCCGGGACAGAGTCTACGAGCAGTACTTC | CASSIRDRVYEQYF
NA | TRBJ2-5 | TRBV2 | TRBD2 | TGTGCCAGCACCCATAGCGGGAGCCAAGAGACCCAGTACTTC | CASTHSGSQETQYF
once | TRBJ2-7 | TRBV6-5 | TRBD1 | TGTGCCAGCAGCCCGACAGGGACCCCCTACGAGCAGTACTTC | CASSPTGTPYEQYF
once | TRBJ2-1 | TRBV28 | NA | TGTGCCAGCAGTTTTCTCCCGCAGGGACCGACGGGACAACCTTTAGTTCATGAGCAGTTCTTC | CASSFLPQGPTGQPLVHEQFF
NA | TRBJ2-7 | TRBV30 | NA | TGTGCCTGGAGTTACGATTACGAGCAGTACTTC | CAWSYDYEQYF
NA | TRBJ1-4 | TRBV7-9 | NA | TGTGCCAGCAGCCCACCCGCTCGTGGTGAAAAACTGTTTTTT | CASSPPARGEKLFF
NA | TRBJ2-3 | TRBV27 | NA | TGTGCCAGCAGTTGGGGCTTGAGGGGGGATACGCAGTATTTT | CASSWGLRGDTQYF
once | TRBJ2-5 | TRBV24-1 | NA | TGTGCCACCAGTGATTTGTCCTTCGGCGGGAATGAGACCCAGTACTTC | CATSDLSFGGNETQYF